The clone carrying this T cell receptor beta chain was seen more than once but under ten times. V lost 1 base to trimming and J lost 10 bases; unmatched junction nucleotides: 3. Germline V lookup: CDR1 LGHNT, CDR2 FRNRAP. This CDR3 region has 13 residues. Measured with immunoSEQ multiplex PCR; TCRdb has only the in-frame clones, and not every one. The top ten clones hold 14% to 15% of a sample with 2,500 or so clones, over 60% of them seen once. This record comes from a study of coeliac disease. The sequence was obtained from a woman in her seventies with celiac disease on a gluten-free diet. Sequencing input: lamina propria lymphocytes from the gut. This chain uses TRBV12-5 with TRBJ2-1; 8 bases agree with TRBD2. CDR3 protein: CASGLELAGEQFF. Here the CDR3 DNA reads TGTGCTAGTGGTTTGGAATTAGCGGGAGAGCAGTTCTTC. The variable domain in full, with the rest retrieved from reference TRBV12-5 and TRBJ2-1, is DARVTQTPRHKVTEMGQEVTMRCQPILGHNTVFWYRQTMMQGLELLAYFRNRAPLDDSGMPKDRFSAEMPDATLATLKIQPSEPRDSAVYFCASGLELAGEQFFGPGTRLTVL.